Included here is one TCR beta chain sequence, with context. The final CDR3 position lacks the conserved phenylalanine or tryptophan, pointing to a likely read error. The limits of the CDR3 on the DNA are not certain, so only TCRdb's listed CDR3 is given. The entry originates in a study of T cell changes during pregnancy in multiple sclerosis. The table came from immunoSEQ multiplex PCR; TCRdb's copy has only in-frame clones and leaves some out. The sample yields about 40,000 clones, about 91% seen once. The CDR3 is 11 amino acids in total, end residues counted. Per germline, CDR1 MNHNS and CDR2 SASEGT.

The TCR comes from a female donor in good health, enrolled as a control in a pregnancy study. V is TRBV6-1 and J is TRBJ1-2; the table's D call TRBD1 went unverified against the DNA. The sample was CD4+ T cells from peripheral blood mononuclear cells, taken in the second trimester of pregnancy. The CDR3 spells CASSDSGQRQV.